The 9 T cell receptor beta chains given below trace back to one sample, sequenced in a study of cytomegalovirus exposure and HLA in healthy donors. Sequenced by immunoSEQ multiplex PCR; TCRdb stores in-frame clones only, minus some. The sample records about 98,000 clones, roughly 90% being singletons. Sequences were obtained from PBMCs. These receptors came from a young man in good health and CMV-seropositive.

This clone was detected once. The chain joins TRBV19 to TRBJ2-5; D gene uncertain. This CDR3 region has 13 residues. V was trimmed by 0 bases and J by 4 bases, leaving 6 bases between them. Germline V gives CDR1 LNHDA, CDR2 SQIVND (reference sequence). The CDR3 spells CASSIDVRETQYF. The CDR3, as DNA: TGTGCCAGTAGTATAGACGTCCGAGAGACCCAGTACTTC.

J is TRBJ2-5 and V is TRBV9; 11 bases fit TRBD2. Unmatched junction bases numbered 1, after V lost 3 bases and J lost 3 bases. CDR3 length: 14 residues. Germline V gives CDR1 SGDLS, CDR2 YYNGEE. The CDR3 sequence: CASSGGLAEETQYF. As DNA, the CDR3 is TGTGCCAGCAGCGGGGGACTAGCGGAAGAGACCCAGTACTTC.

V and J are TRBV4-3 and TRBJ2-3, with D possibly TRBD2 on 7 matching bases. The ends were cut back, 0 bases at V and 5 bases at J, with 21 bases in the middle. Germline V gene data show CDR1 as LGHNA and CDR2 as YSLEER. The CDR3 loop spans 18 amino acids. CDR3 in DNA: TGCGCCAGCAGCCAAGATCCCCTCCGGGGGGCAACGGAAGATACGCAGTATTTT. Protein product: CASSQDPLRGATEDTQYF.

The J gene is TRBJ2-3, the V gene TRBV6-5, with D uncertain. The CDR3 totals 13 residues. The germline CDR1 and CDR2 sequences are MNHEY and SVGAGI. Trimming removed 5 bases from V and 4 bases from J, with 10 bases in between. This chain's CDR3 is CASSDSSPDTQYF. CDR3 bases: TGTGCCAGCAGTGATAGCTCCCCAGATACGCAGTATTTT.

The CDR3 sequence: CASSGLITTEAFF. The CDR3 DNA reads as TGTGCCAGCAGCGGGTTGATTACGACTGAAGCTTTCTTT. The genes are TRBV6-5 and TRBJ1-1; D call uncertain. Trimming removed 6 bases from V and 5 bases from J, with 13 bases in between. CDR3 length equals 13 residues. CDR1 is MNHEY and CDR2 is SVGAGI in the germline V gene.

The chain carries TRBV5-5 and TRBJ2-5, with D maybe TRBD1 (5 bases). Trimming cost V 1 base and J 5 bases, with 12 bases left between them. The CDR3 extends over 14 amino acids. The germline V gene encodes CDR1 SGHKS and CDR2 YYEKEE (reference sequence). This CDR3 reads CASSLTGGLETQYF. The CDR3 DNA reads TGTGCCAGCAGCTTGACAGGTGGCCTGGAGACCCAGTACTTC.

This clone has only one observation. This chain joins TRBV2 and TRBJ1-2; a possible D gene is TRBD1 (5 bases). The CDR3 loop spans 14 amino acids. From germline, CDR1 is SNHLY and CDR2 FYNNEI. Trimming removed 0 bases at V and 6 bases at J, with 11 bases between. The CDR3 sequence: CASSEAGEGDGYTF. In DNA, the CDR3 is TGTGCCAGCAGTGAAGCGGGGGAGGGTGATGGCTACACCTTC.

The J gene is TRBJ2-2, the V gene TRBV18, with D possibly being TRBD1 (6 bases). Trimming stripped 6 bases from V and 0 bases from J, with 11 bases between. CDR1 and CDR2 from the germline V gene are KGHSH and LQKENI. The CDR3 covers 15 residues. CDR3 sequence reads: CASSGQEANTGELFF. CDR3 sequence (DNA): TGTGCCAGCTCGGGACAAGAAGCGAACACCGGGGAGCTGTTTTTT.

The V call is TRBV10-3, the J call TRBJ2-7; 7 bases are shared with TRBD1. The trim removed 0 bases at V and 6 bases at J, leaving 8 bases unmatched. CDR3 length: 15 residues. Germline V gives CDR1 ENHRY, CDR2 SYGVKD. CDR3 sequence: CAISESRDSRGEQYF. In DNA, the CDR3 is TGTGCCATCAGTGAGTCCCGGGACAGCAGGGGCGAGCAGTACTTC.